What follows are 18 T cell receptor beta chains derived from one specimen sequenced in a study of cytomegalovirus exposure and HLA in healthy donors. The PCR had 60 Vbeta and 13 Jbeta primers. Measured with immunoSEQ multiplex PCR; TCRdb has only the in-frame clones, and not every one. The data contain about 130,000 clones, around 87% of them singletons. Sequenced: PBMCs. All receptors derive from a woman between 25 and 40 years old in good health and CMV-seronegative.

J is TRBJ2-1 and V is TRBV7-3; D is unresolved. Per the germline V gene, CDR1 is SGHTA and CDR2 is FQGTGA. V was clipped by 6 bases and J by 10 bases, with 13 bases between them. CDR3 length: 12 amino acids. DNA of the CDR3: TGTGCCAGCAGGGGCGTAAGTGGGGAGCAGTTCTTC. It codes for CASRGVSGEQFF.

Notes on this clone: This specimen includes other DNA sequences encoding the same CDR3. This chain links TRBV9 with TRBJ2-7, with 8 nucleotides matching TRBD2. Unmatched junction bases numbered 3, after V lost 2 bases and J lost 2 bases. The CDR3 runs to 14 residues. CDR1 is SGDLS and CDR2 is YYNGEE in the germline V gene. This CDR3 is CASSVGGGTYEQYF. The DNA for the CDR3 is TGTGCCAGCAGCGTTGGCGGGGGGACCTACGAGCAGTACTTC.

This chain connects TRBV11-2 to TRBJ2-1; D is ambiguous. The CDR3 is 15 residues long. Germline V CDR1 and CDR2: SGHAT, FQNNGV. V gave up 1 base and J gave up 5 bases, with 12 bases separating them. The CDR3 sequence is CASSLGPRSHNEQFF. The CDR3 nucleotides are TGTGCCAGCAGCTTAGGGCCTCGTTCGCACAATGAGCAGTTCTTC.

J is TRBJ2-5 and V is TRBV5-1; 8 nucleotides agree with TRBD1. The J call may be mistaken, given a closer DNA end match to TRBJ2-7. The germline V gene encodes CDR1 SGHRS and CDR2 YFSETQ. This CDR3 has 15 amino acids. This CDR3 is CASSPRTGSSYEQYF. CDR3 in DNA: TGCGCCAGCAGCCCAAGGACAGGGAGCTCCTACGAGCAGTACTTC.

The chain has TRBV11-2 and TRBJ2-3; 8 bases are a match to TRBD2. J lost 2 bases, V lost 5 bases, and 12 bases had no gene match. The germline gives CDR1 SGHAT, CDR2 FQNNGV. The CDR3 covers 17 residues. The CDR3 sequence: CASSRVPGGGYTDTQYF. The CDR3 DNA reads TGTGCCAGCAGCCGGGTACCTGGCGGGGGGTACACAGATACGCAGTATTTT. Full variable domain (rest looked up from reference TRBV11-2 and TRBJ2-3): EAGVAQSPRYKIIEKRQSVAFWCNPISGHATLYWYQQILGQGPKLLIQFQNNGVVDDSQLPKDRFSAERLKGVDSTLKIQPAKLEDSAVYLCASSRVPGGGYTDTQYFGPGTRLTVL.

This rearrangement joins TRBV5-4 to TRBJ1-1; D call uncertain. With 3 bases removed from V and 5 bases from J, the gap between germline ends came to 14 bases. Germline V gene sequence: CDR1 SGHNT, CDR2 YYREEE (reference sequence). The CDR3 sequence is 14 residues long. CDR3 DNA sequence: TGTGCCAGCAGCTCGCTCGGCACCGGGACTGAAGCTTTCTTT. This gives the protein CASSSLGTGTEAFF.

J is TRBJ2-5 and V is TRBV11-1; D may be TRBD1 (6 bases). V was cut by 6 bases and J by 5 bases, with 16 bases left in between. The V gene's germline CDR1 is SGHAT and CDR2 FQDESV (reference sequence). This CDR3 contains 14 residues. The DNA of the CDR3 is TGTGCCAGCAGTTATGTACAGGGAGAGGAGACCCAGTACTTC. Its translation: CASSYVQGEETQYF.

The chain is built from TRBV15 and TRBJ2-1; D unresolved. The CDR3 extends over 16 amino acids. Germline CDR1 LNHNV, CDR2 YYDKDF (reference sequence). Between the trimmed V and J ends, which lost 4 bases and 0 bases, there was a span of 13 bases. This CDR3 reads CATSTGSSSSYNEQFF. CDR3 nucleotides: TGTGCCACCAGCACAGGCTCCTCCAGCTCCTACAATGAGCAGTTCTTC.

This clone appeared a few times. The rearrangement joins TRBV30 to TRBJ1-2; the D is unclear. The V end lost 4 bases, the J end lost 4 bases, and 7 bases lay between the germline ends. CDR3 size: 11 residues. Germline loops: CDR1 GTSNPN, CDR2 SVGIG (reference sequence). This chain's CDR3 is CAWTEGYGYTF. The CDR3, as DNA: TGTGCCTGGACTGAGGGCTATGGCTACACCTTC.

The CDR3 sequence: CATSRPLYRVSDEKLFF. CDR3 sequence (DNA): TGTGCCACCAGCAGGCCCCTATACAGGGTGTCAGATGAAAAACTGTTTTTT. J is TRBJ1-4 and V is TRBV15; D is perhaps TRBD1 (6 bases). V dropped 3 bases and J dropped 6 bases, with 20 bases sitting between them. There are 17 residues in the CDR3. Germline V lookup: CDR1 LNHNV, CDR2 YYDKDF (reference sequence).

The chain is built from TRBV21-1 and TRBJ2-5; whether TRBD1, the table's D call, matches the DNA was not checked. TRBV21-1 is marked as a pseudogene. The length of the CDR3 is 12 residues. The CDR3 DNA reads TGTGCCAGCAGGACAGCCCAAGAGACCCAGTACTTC. This gives the protein CASRTAQETQYF.

This chain uses TRBV5-5 with TRBJ1-1; 7 bases are a match to TRBD1. The CDR3 is made up of 16 amino acids. Germline CDR1 is SGHKS and CDR2 is YYEKEE (reference sequence). After removal of 2 bases from V and 0 bases from J, the junction contained 7 bases not matched to a gene. This chain's CDR3 is CASSFQGRGVNTEAFF. CDR3 coding DNA: TGTGCCAGCAGCTTTCAGGGCAGGGGGGTGAACACTGAAGCTTTCTTT.

The rearrangement uses TRBV7-8 and TRBJ2-3, with D possibly TRBD1 on 5 matching bases. The germline CDR1 and CDR2 sequences are SGHVS and FQNEAQ. The V and J ends lost 5 bases and 3 bases respectively, with 15 bases between them. CDR3 size: 15 residues. The CDR3 region is CASSQGRVRTDTQYF. CDR3 DNA sequence: TGTGCCAGCAGCCAGGGTAGGGTCAGAACAGATACGCAGTATTTT.

The chain has TRBV7-6 and TRBJ1-4, with 7 nucleotides matching TRBD1. J was trimmed by 8 bases and V by 6 bases; bases with no gene match: 9. The germline CDR1 and CDR2 sequences are SGHVS and FNYEAQ. The CDR3 totals 14 residues. CDR3 in DNA: TGTGCCAGCAGACTCGGGGACAGAGGGGAAAAACTGTTTTTT. Its protein product is CASRLGDRGEKLFF.

CDR3 region: CASSLQGDYGYTF. The CDR3 region has the DNA TGTGCCAGCAGCTTACAGGGTGACTATGGCTACACCTTC. The chain links TRBV7-3 to TRBJ1-2; D might be TRBD1 (5 bases). This CDR3 is built from 13 residues. The germline V gene has CDR1 SGHTA and CDR2 FQGTGA. V was clipped by 2 bases and J by 3 bases, with 7 bases between them.

The chain recombines TRBV4-3 with TRBJ2-1, with D possibly being TRBD1 (7 bases). V shed 4 bases and J shed 8 bases, with 24 bases lying between them. The CDR3 runs 17 residues. The germline V gene has CDR1 LGHNA and CDR2 YSLEER. In DNA, the CDR3 is TGCGCCAGCAGCCCGGACTACACCAAGACAGGGCGCGATGAGCAGTTCTTC. Residues: CASSPDYTKTGRDEQFF.

The CDR3 DNA sequence: TGTGCCAGCAGTCCTCACGGGGGAGGTAGTTACGAGCAGTACTTC. Protein: CASSPHGGGSYEQYF. This chain connects TRBV6-1 to TRBJ2-7; the D gene is possibly TRBD2 (6 bases). V shed 5 bases and J shed 4 bases, with 18 bases lying between them. CDR1 and CDR2 from the germline V gene are MNHNS and SASEGT. CDR3 length: 15 residues.

The genes are TRBV18 and TRBJ1-5; 7 bases match TRBD1. V shed 3 bases, J shed 4 bases, and the junction held 3 bases outside the gene matches. CDR3 size: 14 residues. Germline V gene sequence: CDR1 KGHSH, CDR2 LQKENI. DNA for the CDR3: TGTGCCAGCTCACCGGGGGACAGAAATCAGCCCCAGCATTTT. Residues: CASSPGDRNQPQHF.